What follows are 25 T cell receptor beta chains derived from one specimen sequenced in a study of blood T cell repertoires in COVID-19. Clones were read by immunoSEQ multiplex PCR, and TCRdb kept only the in-frame ones, dropping some. The sample consists of a few hundred thousand clones, about 85% of them appearing once. Sequenced input: peripheral blood. All receptors derive from a young woman with acute or convalescent COVID-19.

The rearrangement links TRBV10-3 to TRBJ2-3; 14 bases map to TRBD2. J gave up 2 bases and V 2 bases, and 3 bases lay outside the gene matches. Germline V lookup: CDR1 ENHRY, CDR2 SYGVKD. The CDR3 covers 17 residues. The CDR3 loop reads CAISEGTSGGLTDTQYF. The CDR3 DNA follows: TGTGCCATCAGTGAGGGGACTAGCGGGGGCCTCACAGATACGCAGTATTTT.

The V and J genes are TRBV3-1 (or the pseudogene TRBV3-2) and TRBJ1-4; TRBD1 matches at 8 bases. CDR1 and CDR2 (germline): LGHDT, YNNKEL (reference sequence). J was trimmed by 8 bases and V by 3 bases; bases with no gene match: 11. The length of the CDR3 is 16 residues. CDR3 protein: CASSQGSGTGWEKLFF. The CDR3 DNA is TGTGCCAGCAGCCAGGGTTCCGGGACAGGATGGGAAAAACTGTTTTTT.

Details on this clone: The identical CDR3 is also encoded by other nucleotide sequences in the sample. This chain connects TRBV2 to TRBJ2-7; TRBD1 matches 9 bases. The V gene's germline CDR1 is SNHLY and CDR2 FYNNEI. The CDR3 has 14 residues. Unmatched junction bases numbered 5, after V lost 5 bases and J lost 3 bases. The CDR3 sequence: CASSRDRASYEQYF. CDR3 sequence (DNA): TGTGCCAGCAGTCGGGACAGGGCGAGCTACGAGCAGTACTTC.

This clone has just a few counts. The chain joins TRBV3-1 (or the pseudogene TRBV3-2) to TRBJ1-1; D is unresolved. Germline CDR1 is LGHDT and CDR2 is YNNKEL (reference sequence). The CDR3 sequence is 15 residues long. V gave up 1 base and J gave up 3 bases, with 12 bases separating them. The CDR3 nucleotides are TGTGCCAGCAGCCAAGGCGACTGGAGGGACACTGAAGCTTTCTTT. Protein: CASSQGDWRDTEAFF.

The V call is TRBV6-5, the J call TRBJ2-7, with D perhaps matching TRBD2 (7 bases). Per the germline V gene, CDR1 is MNHEY and CDR2 is SVGAGI. The CDR3 totals 14 residues. Trimming removed 6 bases from V and 6 bases from J, with 18 bases in between. The CDR3 sequence: CASRLGGGTAEQYF. In DNA, the CDR3 is TGTGCCAGCAGACTAGGGGGGGGAACGGCCGAGCAGTACTTC.

The chain recombines TRBV7-9 with TRBJ2-1; 9 bases are a match to TRBD1. This CDR3 contains 16 residues. Germline values: CDR1 SEHNR, CDR2 FQNEAQ (reference sequence). The junction had 5 bases not matched to a gene; V was cut back by 5 bases and J by 0 bases. The CDR3 bases are TGTGCCAGCAGCCTGGGACAGGGAAGCTCCTACAATGAGCAGTTCTTC. It yields the protein CASSLGQGSSYNEQFF.

The chain carries TRBV7-3 and TRBJ2-1; D gene unclear. CDR3 size: 14 residues. The V gene lost 1 base and the J gene lost 7 bases, with 11 bases spanning the gap. In germline, CDR1 is SGHTA, CDR2 FQGTGA. The CDR3 nucleotides read TGTGCCAGCAGCTTAAGGGCTTCTGTTAATGAGCAGTTCTTC. It encodes CASSLRASVNEQFF.

The DNA for the CDR3 is TGTGCCAGCAACTATCCGGGACAGGGGATCGGGGAGCTGTTTTTT. Translation: CASNYPGQGIGELFF. V and J are TRBV2 and TRBJ2-2; 10 bases align to TRBD1. From germline, CDR1 is SNHLY and CDR2 FYNNEI. The junction had 9 bases not matched to a gene; V was cut back by 7 bases and J by 7 bases. CDR3 length equals 15 residues.

The chain couples TRBV5-6 to TRBJ2-7, with D uncertain. The germline V gene encodes CDR1 SGHDT and CDR2 YYEEEE. V lost 2 bases, J lost 3 bases, and 9 bases lay in between. This CDR3 is 13 amino acids long. For the CDR3, the DNA is TGTGCCAGCAGCTTTAGCCCAGACTACGAGCAGTACTTC. It encodes CASSFSPDYEQYF.

The genes are TRBV19 and TRBJ1-1, with 8 bases lining up with TRBD1. J gave up 1 base and V 5 bases, and 3 bases lay outside the gene matches. This CDR3 is built from 14 residues. CDR1 and CDR2 from the germline V gene are LNHDA and SQIVND (reference sequence). The CDR3 reads CASSYDRGNTEAFF. CDR3 in DNA: TGTGCCAGTAGTTACGACAGGGGGAACACTGAAGCTTTCTTT. The complete variable domain, with remaining parts taken from reference TRBV19 and TRBJ1-1, reads DGGITQSPKYLFRKEGQNVTLSCEQNLNHDAMYWYRQDPGQGLRLIYYSQIVNDFQKGDIAEGYSVSREKKESFPLTVTSAQKNPTAFYLCASSYDRGNTEAFFGQGTRLTVV.

This clone was recorded only once. This CDR3 is CASSINRGETQYF. In DNA, the CDR3 is TGTGCCAGTAGTATTAACAGGGGTGAGACCCAGTACTTC. This rearrangement joins TRBV19 to TRBJ2-5; 7 nucleotides line up with TRBD1. Germline lookup yields CDR1 LNHDA and CDR2 SQIVND (reference sequence). The V gene end was trimmed by 3 bases and the J gene end by 5 bases; junction bases not matched to a gene: 3. The CDR3 totals 13 residues. The whole variable domain, remainder taken from reference TRBV19 and TRBJ2-5, is DGGITQSPKYLFRKEGQNVTLSCEQNLNHDAMYWYRQDPGQGLRLIYYSQIVNDFQKGDIAEGYSVSREKKESFPLTVTSAQKNPTAFYLCASSINRGETQYFGPGTRLLVL.

This clone was seen only a few times. The J gene is TRBJ1-6, the V gene TRBV27, with D possibly matching TRBD1 (6 bases). Per germline, CDR1 MNHEY and CDR2 SMNVEV (reference sequence). Trimming pared 4 bases from V and 10 bases from J, leaving 20 bases between. The CDR3 is 16 amino acids. The CDR3: CASSSSRTVGASPLHF. CDR3 DNA sequence: TGTGCCAGCAGTTCCTCCCGGACAGTCGGTGCCTCACCCCTCCACTTT.

This rearrangement joins TRBV3-1 (or the pseudogene TRBV3-2) to TRBJ2-4; 11 positions match TRBD2. The V and J ends lost 3 bases and 0 bases, in that order; junction bases with no gene match: 1. The CDR3 is made up of 16 amino acids. Germline lookup yields CDR1 LGHDT and CDR2 YNNKEL (reference sequence). CDR3 nucleotide sequence: TGTGCCAGCAGCCATAGCGGGGGGGTAGCCAAAAACATTCAGTACTTC. Its translation is CASSHSGGVAKNIQYF.

This chain links TRBV7-8 with TRBJ2-2; perhaps TRBD2 as D (6 bases). V was cut by 5 bases and J by 3 bases, with 10 bases left in between. Germline V gene lookup returns CDR1 SGHVS and CDR2 FQNEAQ. The CDR3 spans 14 residues. DNA for the CDR3: TGTGCCAGCAGCCATGGAGGGTACACCGGGGAGCTGTTTTTT. It yields the protein CASSHGGYTGELFF.

The chain recombines TRBV19 with TRBJ1-1; D is perhaps TRBD1 (5 bases). Germline CDR1 reads LNHDA; CDR2 reads SQIVND (reference sequence). The CDR3 spans 12 residues. The V and J ends lost 4 bases and 6 bases respectively, with 9 bases between them. CDR3 DNA sequence: TGTGCCAGTAGTAGTTCGGGGGCTGAAGCTTTCTTT. Translation: CASSSSGAEAFF.

This chain uses TRBV13 with TRBJ2-1; 7 nucleotides align to TRBD2. The CDR3 sequence is 15 residues long. Trimming removed 3 bases from V and 0 bases from J; junction bases left unmatched: 2. The V gene's germline CDR1 is PRHDT and CDR2 FYEKMQ (reference sequence). This CDR3 is CASSFGGSSYNEQFF. In DNA form, the CDR3 reads TGTGCCAGCAGCTTTGGCGGGAGCTCCTACAATGAGCAGTTCTTC.

V usage is TRBV6-5 and J usage is TRBJ1-4; tentative D call: TRBD1 (5 bases). Germline CDR1 MNHEY, CDR2 SVGAGI. V lost 5 bases and J 7 bases, leaving 11 bases between the germline ends. The CDR3 has 13 residues. This CDR3 reads CASSTQGPEKLFF. The CDR3 nucleotides are TGTGCCAGCAGTACCCAGGGTCCTGAAAAACTGTTTTTT.

In nucleotides, the CDR3 is TGTGCCAGCGGGGACAGGGCCTTCTCTGGGGCCAACGTCCTGACTTTC. It yields the protein CASGDRAFSGANVLTF. The V and J genes are TRBV28 and TRBJ2-6; 9 positions match TRBD1. The CDR3 is 16 residues long. V lost 8 bases, J lost 0 bases, and 5 bases stayed unmatched. Germline V gives CDR1 MDHEN, CDR2 SYDVKM.

The rearrangement uses TRBV7-9 and TRBJ2-7; D may be TRBD1 (6 bases). This CDR3 region has 14 residues. V shed 5 bases and J shed 4 bases, with 15 bases lying between them. The germline V gene has CDR1 SEHNR and CDR2 FQNEAQ (reference sequence). CDR3 bases: TGTGCCAGCAGCGGGGGCGGATCGATTTACGAGCAGTACTTC. Protein: CASSGGGSIYEQYF.

Only one count was recorded for this clone. The chain couples TRBV6-5 to TRBJ2-7, with 11 bases aligning to TRBD1. CDR1 is MNHEY and CDR2 is SVGAGI in the germline V gene. The CDR3 length is 15 residues. The V and J ends lost 7 bases and 5 bases, in that order; junction bases with no gene match: 10. This chain's CDR3 is CASNRGGQGVNEQYF. CDR3 nucleotide sequence: TGTGCCAGCAATCGGGGGGGACAGGGGGTCAACGAGCAGTACTTC.

The chain combines TRBV7-6 with TRBJ2-4, with D possibly matching TRBD2 (6 bases). Trimming pared 4 bases from V and 0 bases from J, leaving 16 bases between. CDR1 is SGHVS, CDR2 FNYEAQ, per germline. The CDR3 covers 17 residues. The CDR3 DNA reads TGTGCCAGCAGCTCCTTTCCTGCGGGGTCAGCCAAAAACATTCAGTACTTC. This sequence encodes CASSSFPAGSAKNIQYF.

This clone was seen a single time. This chain connects TRBV7-7 to TRBJ2-7; D possibly corresponds to TRBD1 (6 bases). Between the trimmed V and J ends, which lost 1 base and 1 base, there was a span of 11 bases. The CDR3 is made up of 15 amino acids. Germline loops: CDR1 SSHAT, CDR2 FNYEAQ (reference sequence). CDR3 protein: CASSLGQGISYEQYF. DNA for the CDR3: TGTGCCAGCAGCTTAGGTCAGGGGATTTCCTACGAGCAGTACTTC.

The rearrangement links TRBV24-1 to TRBJ2-2; D remains unclear. CDR1 is KGHDR and CDR2 is SFDVKD in the germline V gene. V shed 3 bases and J shed 1 base, with 11 bases lying between them. The CDR3 length is 16 residues. CDR3 region: CATSDPSAENTGELFF. The DNA for the CDR3 is TGTGCCACCAGTGATCCCAGTGCAGAGAACACCGGGGAGCTGTTTTTT.

The CDR3 loop reads CASSQERIGAGSDTEAFF. In nucleotides, the CDR3 is TGCGCCAGCAGCCAAGAGAGGATAGGGGCAGGTTCGGACACTGAAGCTTTCTTT. This rearrangement joins TRBV4-1 to TRBJ1-1; a weak D match, TRBD1 (5 bases). This CDR3 has 18 amino acids. The germline gives CDR1 MGHRA, CDR2 YSYEKL. V was clipped by 0 bases and J by 3 bases, with 20 bases between them.

V is TRBV6-5 and J is TRBJ2-7; 7 bases are shared with TRBD1. The CDR3 extends over 12 amino acids. Germline values: CDR1 MNHEY, CDR2 SVGAGI. The junction had 4 bases not matched to a gene; V was cut back by 5 bases and J by 6 bases. This chain's CDR3 is CASSRQGTEQYF. The CDR3 DNA reads TGTGCCAGCAGTCGACAGGGTACCGAGCAGTACTTC.